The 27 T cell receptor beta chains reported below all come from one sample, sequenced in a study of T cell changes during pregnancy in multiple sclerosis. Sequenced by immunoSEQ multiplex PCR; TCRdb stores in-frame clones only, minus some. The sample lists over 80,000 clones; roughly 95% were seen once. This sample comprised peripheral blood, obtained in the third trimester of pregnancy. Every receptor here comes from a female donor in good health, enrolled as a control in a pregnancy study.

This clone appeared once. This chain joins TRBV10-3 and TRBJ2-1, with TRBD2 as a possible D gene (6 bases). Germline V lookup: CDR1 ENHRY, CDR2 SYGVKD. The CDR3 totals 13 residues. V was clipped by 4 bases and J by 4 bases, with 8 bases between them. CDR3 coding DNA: TGTGCCATCAGTGGGGGGGAGTACAATGAGCAGTTCTTC. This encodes CAISGGEYNEQFF.

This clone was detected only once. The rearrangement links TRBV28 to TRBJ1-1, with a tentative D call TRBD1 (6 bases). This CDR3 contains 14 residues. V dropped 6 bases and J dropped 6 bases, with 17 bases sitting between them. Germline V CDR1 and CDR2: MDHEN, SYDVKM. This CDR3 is CASSLIRGAAEAFF. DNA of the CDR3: TGTGCCAGCAGCCTAATCCGGGGGGCGGCTGAAGCTTTCTTT. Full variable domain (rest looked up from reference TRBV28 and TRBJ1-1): DVKVTQSSRYLVKRTGEKVFLECVQDMDHENMFWYRQDPGLGLRLIYFSYDVKMKEKGDIPEGYSVSREKKERFSLILESASTNQTSMYLCASSLIRGAAEAFFGQGTRLTVV.

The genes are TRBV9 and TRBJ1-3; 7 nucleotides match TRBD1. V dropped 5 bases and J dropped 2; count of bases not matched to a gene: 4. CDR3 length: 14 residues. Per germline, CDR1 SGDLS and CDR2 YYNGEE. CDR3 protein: CASSGDRAGNTIYF. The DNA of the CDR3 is TGTGCCAGCAGTGGAGACAGGGCTGGAAACACCATATATTTT.

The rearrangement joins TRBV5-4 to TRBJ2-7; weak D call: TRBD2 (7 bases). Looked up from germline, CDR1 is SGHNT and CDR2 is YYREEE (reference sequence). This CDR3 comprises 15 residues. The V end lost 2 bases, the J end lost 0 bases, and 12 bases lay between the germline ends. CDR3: CASSFGGGSSYEQYF. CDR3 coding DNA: TGTGCCAGCAGCTTCGGGGGCGGGAGCTCCTACGAGCAGTACTTC.

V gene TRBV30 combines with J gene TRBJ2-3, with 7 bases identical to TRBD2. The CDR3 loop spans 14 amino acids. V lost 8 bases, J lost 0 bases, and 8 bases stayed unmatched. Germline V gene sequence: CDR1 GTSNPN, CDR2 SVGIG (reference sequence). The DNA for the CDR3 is TGTGCCCTTCGTGCGACTAGCAGCACAGATACGCAGTATTTT. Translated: CALRATSSTDTQYF.

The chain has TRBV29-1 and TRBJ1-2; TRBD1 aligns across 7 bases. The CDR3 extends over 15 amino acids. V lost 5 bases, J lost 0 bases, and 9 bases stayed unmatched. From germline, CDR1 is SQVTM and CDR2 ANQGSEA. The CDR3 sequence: CSVFGTAESNYGYTF. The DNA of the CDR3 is TGCAGCGTTTTCGGGACAGCAGAATCTAACTATGGCTACACCTTC.

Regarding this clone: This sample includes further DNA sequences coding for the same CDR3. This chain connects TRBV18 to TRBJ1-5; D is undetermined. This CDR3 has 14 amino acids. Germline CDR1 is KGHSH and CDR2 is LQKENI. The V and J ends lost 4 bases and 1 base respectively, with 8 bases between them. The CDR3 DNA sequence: TGTGCCAGCTCACTGGCGGTAAGCAATCAGCCCCAGCATTTT. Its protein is CASSLAVSNQPQHF.

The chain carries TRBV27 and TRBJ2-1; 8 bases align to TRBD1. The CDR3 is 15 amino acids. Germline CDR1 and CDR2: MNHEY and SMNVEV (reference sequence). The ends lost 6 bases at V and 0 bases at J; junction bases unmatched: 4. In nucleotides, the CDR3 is TGTGCCAGCAGGCTACAGGGGGTCTCCTACAATGAGCAGTTCTTC. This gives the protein CASRLQGVSYNEQFF.

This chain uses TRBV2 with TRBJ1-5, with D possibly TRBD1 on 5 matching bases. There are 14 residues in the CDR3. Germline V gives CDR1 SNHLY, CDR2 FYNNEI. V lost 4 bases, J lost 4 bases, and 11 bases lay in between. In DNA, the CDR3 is TGTGCCAGCAGTGTGGAGGGGATGAATCAGCCCCAGCATTTT. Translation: CASSVEGMNQPQHF.

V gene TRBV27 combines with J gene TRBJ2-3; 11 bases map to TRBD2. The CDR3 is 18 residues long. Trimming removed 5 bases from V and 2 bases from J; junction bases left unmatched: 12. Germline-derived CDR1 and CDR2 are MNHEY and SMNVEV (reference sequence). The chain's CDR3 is CASSRLLTSGNITDTQYF. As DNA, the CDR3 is TGTGCCAGCAGTCGACTCCTGACTAGCGGGAACATCACAGATACGCAGTATTTT.

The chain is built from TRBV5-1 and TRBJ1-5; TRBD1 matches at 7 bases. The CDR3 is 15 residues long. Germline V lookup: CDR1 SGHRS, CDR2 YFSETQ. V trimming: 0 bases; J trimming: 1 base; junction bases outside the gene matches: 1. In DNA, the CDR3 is TGCGCCAGCAGCTTGGAGGGACAGAGCAATCAGCCCCAGCATTTT. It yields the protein CASSLEGQSNQPQHF.

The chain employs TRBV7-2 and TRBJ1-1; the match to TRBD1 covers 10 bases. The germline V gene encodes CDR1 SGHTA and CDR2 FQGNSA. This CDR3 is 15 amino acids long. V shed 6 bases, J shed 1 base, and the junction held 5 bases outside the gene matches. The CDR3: CASRRQGAENTEAFF. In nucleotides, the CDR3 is TGTGCCAGCAGGAGACAGGGGGCGGAGAACACTGAAGCTTTCTTT.

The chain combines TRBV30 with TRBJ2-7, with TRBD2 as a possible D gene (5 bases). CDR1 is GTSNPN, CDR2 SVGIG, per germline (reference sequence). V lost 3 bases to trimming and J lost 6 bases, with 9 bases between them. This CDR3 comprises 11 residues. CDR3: CAWSPAGEQYF. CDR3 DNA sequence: TGTGCCTGGAGCCCGGCGGGCGAGCAGTACTTC.

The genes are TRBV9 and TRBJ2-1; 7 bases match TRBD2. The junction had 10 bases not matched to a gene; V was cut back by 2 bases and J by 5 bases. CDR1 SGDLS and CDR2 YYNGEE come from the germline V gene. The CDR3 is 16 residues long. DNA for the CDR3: TGTGCCAGCAGCGTTACTGCGGCTAGCGGTAACAATGAGCAGTTCTTC. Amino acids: CASSVTAASGNNEQFF.

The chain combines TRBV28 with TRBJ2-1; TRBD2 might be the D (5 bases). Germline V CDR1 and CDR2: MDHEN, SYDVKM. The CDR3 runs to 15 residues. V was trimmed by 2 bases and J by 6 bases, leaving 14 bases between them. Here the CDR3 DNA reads TGTGCCAGCAGTTTAATAGCGCCTATAACCAATGAGCAGTTCTTC. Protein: CASSLIAPITNEQFF.

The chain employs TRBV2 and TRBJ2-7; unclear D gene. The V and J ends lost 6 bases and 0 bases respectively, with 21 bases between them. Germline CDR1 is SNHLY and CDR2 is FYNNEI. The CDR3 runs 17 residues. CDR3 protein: CASSIGTGSLTSYEQYF. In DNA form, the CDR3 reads TGTGCCAGCAGCATCGGAACTGGGTCACTAACCTCCTACGAGCAGTACTTC.

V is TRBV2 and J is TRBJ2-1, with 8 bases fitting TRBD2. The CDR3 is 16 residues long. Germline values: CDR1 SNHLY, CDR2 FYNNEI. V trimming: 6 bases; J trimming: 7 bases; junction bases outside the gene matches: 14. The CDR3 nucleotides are TGTGCCAGCAGGCCGACCTCTAGCGGGCTAGGGAATGAGCAGTTCTTC. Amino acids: CASRPTSSGLGNEQFF.

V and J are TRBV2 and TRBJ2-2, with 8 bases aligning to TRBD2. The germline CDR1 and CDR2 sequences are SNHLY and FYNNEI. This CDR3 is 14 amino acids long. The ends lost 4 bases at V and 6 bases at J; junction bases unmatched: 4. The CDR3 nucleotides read TGTGCCAGCAGTGTGGGACTAGGGGCCGGGGAGCTGTTTTTT. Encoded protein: CASSVGLGAGELFF.

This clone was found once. The CDR3 DNA sequence: TGTGCCAGCAGTGAAGTCAGGATACAGGGTAATGGGCCCCAGCATTTT. Translated, it gives CASSEVRIQGNGPQHF. The rearrangement uses TRBV2 and TRBJ1-5; D is perhaps TRBD1 (6 bases). The length of the CDR3 is 16 residues. Germline V gene lookup returns CDR1 SNHLY and CDR2 FYNNEI. V was trimmed by 1 base and J by 9 bases, leaving 19 bases between them.

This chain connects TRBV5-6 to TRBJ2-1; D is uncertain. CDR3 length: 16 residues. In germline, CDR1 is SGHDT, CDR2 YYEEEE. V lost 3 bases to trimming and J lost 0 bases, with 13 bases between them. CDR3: CASSSLETFSYNEQFF. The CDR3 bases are TGTGCCAGCAGCTCCTTGGAGACTTTCTCCTACAATGAGCAGTTCTTC.

The CDR3 DNA is TGTGCCAGCAGTGTTTCGGGGACTAATCAGCCCCAGCATTTT. Translation gives CASSVSGTNQPQHF. The V gene is TRBV6-1, the J gene TRBJ1-5; D possibly corresponds to TRBD1 (5 bases). Per germline, CDR1 MNHNS and CDR2 SASEGT. The CDR3 spans 14 residues. The V end was cut by 4 bases, the J end by 4 bases, with 11 bases between.

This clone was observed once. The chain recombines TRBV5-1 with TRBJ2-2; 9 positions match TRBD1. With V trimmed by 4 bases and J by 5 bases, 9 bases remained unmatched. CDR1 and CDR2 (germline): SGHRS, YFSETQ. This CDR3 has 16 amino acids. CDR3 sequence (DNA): TGCGCCAGCAGCAAACCGGGACAGGGTTTTACCGGGGAGCTGTTTTTT. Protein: CASSKPGQGFTGELFF.

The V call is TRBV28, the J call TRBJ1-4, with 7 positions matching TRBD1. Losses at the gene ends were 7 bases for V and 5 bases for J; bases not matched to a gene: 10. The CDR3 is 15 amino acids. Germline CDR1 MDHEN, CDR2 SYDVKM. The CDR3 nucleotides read TGTGCCAGCAAACACCAGGGGGAGCCAAATGAAAAACTGTTTTTT. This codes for CASKHQGEPNEKLFF. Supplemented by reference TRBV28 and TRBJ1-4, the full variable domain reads DVKVTQSSRYLVKRTGEKVFLECVQDMDHENMFWYRQDPGLGLRLIYFSYDVKMKEKGDIPEGYSVSREKKERFSLILESASTNQTSMYLCASKHQGEPNEKLFFGSGTQLSVL.

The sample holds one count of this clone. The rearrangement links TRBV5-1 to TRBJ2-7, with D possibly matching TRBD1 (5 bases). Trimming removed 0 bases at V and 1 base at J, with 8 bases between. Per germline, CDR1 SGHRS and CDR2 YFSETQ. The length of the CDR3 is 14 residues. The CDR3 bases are TGCGCCAGCAGCTTGGCCCCAGGGTCCTACGAGCAGTACTTC. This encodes CASSLAPGSYEQYF.

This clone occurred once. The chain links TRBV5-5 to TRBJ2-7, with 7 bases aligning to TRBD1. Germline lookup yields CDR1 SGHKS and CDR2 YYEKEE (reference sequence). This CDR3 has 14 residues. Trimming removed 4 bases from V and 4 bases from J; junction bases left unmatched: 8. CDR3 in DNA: TGTGCCAGCAGCCTGGGACAGCGTACTTACGAGCAGTACTTC. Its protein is CASSLGQRTYEQYF.

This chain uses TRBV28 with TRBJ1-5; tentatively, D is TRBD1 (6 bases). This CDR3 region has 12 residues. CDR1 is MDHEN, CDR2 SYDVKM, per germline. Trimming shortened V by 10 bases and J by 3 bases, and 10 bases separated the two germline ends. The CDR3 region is CATQGNNQPQHF. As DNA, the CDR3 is TGTGCCACGCAGGGGAACAATCAGCCCCAGCATTTT. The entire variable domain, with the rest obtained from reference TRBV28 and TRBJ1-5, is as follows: DVKVTQSSRYLVKRTGEKVFLECVQDMDHENMFWYRQDPGLGLRLIYFSYDVKMKEKGDIPEGYSVSREKKERFSLILESASTNQTSMYLCATQGNNQPQHFGDGTRLSIL.

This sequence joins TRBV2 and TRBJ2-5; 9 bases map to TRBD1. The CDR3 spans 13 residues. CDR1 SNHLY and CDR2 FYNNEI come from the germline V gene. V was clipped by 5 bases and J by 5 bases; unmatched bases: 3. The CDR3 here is CASSRDREETQYF. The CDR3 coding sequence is TGTGCCAGCAGTCGGGACAGGGAGGAGACCCAGTACTTC.